This TCR beta chain was recovered during a study of blood T cell repertoires in COVID-19. Background on the study: Both acute and convalescent COVID-19 samples were obtained from the United States, Italy and Spain. T cells, B-cell-depleted T cells, or PBMCs supplied cDNA or gDNA.

Authors' analysis steps: Reference gene primer amplification in the assay estimated nucleated cell counts. The assay was immunoSEQ multiplex PCR, and TCRdb's table has in-frame clones only and misses some. V and J calls and clone size are copied from that table; D and trimming were computed from the DNA. The sample has 150,000 to 200,000 clones; 81% are singletons. This CDR3 has 15 residues. The V end lost 0 bases, the J end lost 8 bases, and 13 bases lay between the germline ends. Germline CDR1 is MNHEY and CDR2 is SVGAGI. This TCR was sampled from a man aged 55 to 70 with active or convalescent COVID-19. The sequenced sample consisted of peripheral blood. The rearrangement joins TRBV6-5 to TRBJ1-4, with D tentatively TRBD1 (5 bases). The CDR3 here is CASSYSAVGVEKLFF. Here the CDR3 DNA reads TGTGCCAGCAGTTACTCGGCGGTAGGGGTAGAAAAACTGTTTTTT.